This is a list of T cell receptor beta chains from one sample in a study of control samples from healthy donors and cancer patients. Some clones are missing from TCRdb's copy, which holds only in-frame ones; the method was immunoSEQ multiplex PCR. The profile shows about 130,000 clones, approximately 94% of them singletons. Material: PBMCs. These receptors all stem from a man aged 50 to 60 with head and neck cancer. The CDR3 runs from the conserved cysteine through the conserved F or W. Fields, in order: D gene, V gene, J gene, clone size, CDR3 DNA, CDR3 protein. The D gene is left open where the match is weak. The size of a clone is reported for some rows only, either as once, few or many, or as a class for expanded clones.

d_call: TRBD1; v_call: TRBV3-1/TRBV3-2; j_call: TRBJ2-6; clone_size: few; cdr3_nt: TGTGCCAGCAGACCTGACAGGGCTGGGGCCAACGTCCTGACTTTC; cdr3_aa: CASRPDRAGANVLTF
d_call: NA; v_call: TRBV5-4; j_call: TRBJ1-2; clone_size: NA; cdr3_nt: TGTGCCAGCAGCTTGAGGATTGGGGCTTCGTTTGGCTACACCTTC; cdr3_aa: CASSLRIGASFGYTF
d_call: TRBD1; v_call: TRBV5-7; j_call: TRBJ1-2; clone_size: NA; cdr3_nt: TGTGCCAGCAGCTTGGTTGGACACCGGGACAGCGGTTATGGCTACACCTTC; cdr3_aa: CASSLVGHRDSGYGYTF
d_call: NA; v_call: TRBV28; j_call: TRBJ2-7; clone_size: NA; cdr3_nt: TGTGCCAGCAGCCCCCCCGCCACCTACGAGCAGTACTTC; cdr3_aa: CASSPPATYEQYF
d_call: TRBD1; v_call: TRBV4-3; j_call: TRBJ1-5; clone_size: NA; cdr3_nt: TGCGCCAGCAGCCAATCCCGACAGGGTGGTAACAATCAGCCCCAGCATTTT; cdr3_aa: CASSQSRQGGNNQPQHF
d_call: TRBD1; v_call: TRBV28; j_call: TRBJ2-7; clone_size: NA; cdr3_nt: TGTGCCAGCAGTTTATCCGGACAGGGTCTGAACGAGCAGTACTTC; cdr3_aa: CASSLSGQGLNEQYF
d_call: TRBD1; v_call: TRBV7-9; j_call: TRBJ1-1; clone_size: NA; cdr3_nt: TGTGCCAGCAGTCGACAGGGGCGTACTGAAGCTTTCTTT; cdr3_aa: CASSRQGRTEAFF
d_call: TRBD1; v_call: TRBV30; j_call: TRBJ2-3; clone_size: NA; cdr3_nt: TGTGCCTGGAGCAGGGGGTCGGGCCGCACAGATACGCAGTATTTT; cdr3_aa: CAWSRGSGRTDTQYF
d_call: NA; v_call: TRBV18; j_call: TRBJ2-1; clone_size: NA; cdr3_nt: TGTGCCAGCTCACCACCGGTGGGGGTCGATGAGCAGTTCTTC; cdr3_aa: CASSPPVGVDEQFF
d_call: NA; v_call: TRBV4-2; j_call: TRBJ2-2; clone_size: NA; cdr3_nt: TGTGCCAGCAGCCAAGAATTGAGACTCACCGGGGAGCTGTTTTTT; cdr3_aa: CASSQELRLTGELFF
d_call: NA; v_call: TRBV7-8; j_call: TRBJ1-4; clone_size: NA; cdr3_nt: TGTGCCAGCAGCTTAGGCCGGGACGGAAAACTGTTTTTT; cdr3_aa: CASSLGRDGKLFF
d_call: NA; v_call: TRBV10-2; j_call: TRBJ1-2; clone_size: NA; cdr3_nt: TGCGCCAGCCGTCAAGGGGGGGGGTACTATGGCTACACCTTC; cdr3_aa: CASRQGGGYYGYTF
d_call: TRBD1; v_call: TRBV28; j_call: TRBJ2-7; clone_size: NA; cdr3_nt: TGTGCCTCTAAGGGGGCCACCAGATCGACCTACGAGCAGTACTTC; cdr3_aa: CASKGATRSTYEQYF
d_call: NA; v_call: TRBV13; j_call: TRBJ2-3; clone_size: once; cdr3_nt: TGTGCCAGCAGCTTAGGCCGCTGGAGCCACACAGATACGCAGTATTTT; cdr3_aa: CASSLGRWSHTDTQYF
d_call: NA; v_call: TRBV4-3; j_call: TRBJ2-1; clone_size: NA; cdr3_nt: TGCGCCAGCAGCCAAGAGTATGGGGTAGGGGGGCTAGGCAATGAGCAGTTCTTC; cdr3_aa: CASSQEYGVGGLGNEQFF
d_call: NA; v_call: TRBV14; j_call: TRBJ2-7; clone_size: NA; cdr3_nt: TGTGCCAGCAGCCAAGCGGGCTCCTACGAGCAGTACTTC; cdr3_aa: CASSQAGSYEQYF
d_call: TRBD1; v_call: TRBV7-9; j_call: TRBJ1-4; clone_size: NA; cdr3_nt: TGTGCCAGCAGCCCCCGGGACAGGGAGAAAAAACTGTTTTTT; cdr3_aa: CASSPRDREKKLFF
d_call: TRBD2; v_call: TRBV7-6; j_call: TRBJ2-2; clone_size: NA; cdr3_nt: TGTGCCAGCAGTCCCGTAGCGGGGGCTTACACCGGGGAGCTGTTTTTT; cdr3_aa: CASSPVAGAYTGELFF
d_call: NA; v_call: TRBV11-2; j_call: TRBJ2-7; clone_size: few; cdr3_nt: TGTGCCAGCAGCATGGACAACTACGAGCAGTACTTC; cdr3_aa: CASSMDNYEQYF
d_call: NA; v_call: TRBV6-2/TRBV6-3; j_call: TRBJ2-7; clone_size: NA; cdr3_nt: TGTGCCAGCAGTTACTCAAACTACGAGCAGTACTTC; cdr3_aa: CASSYSNYEQYF
d_call: TRBD2; v_call: TRBV5-4; j_call: TRBJ2-7; clone_size: once; cdr3_nt: TGTGCCAGCAGCTTGGGAGGCGGGGGACGGACCTACGAGCAGTACTTC; cdr3_aa: CASSLGGGGRTYEQYF
d_call: NA; v_call: TRBV9; j_call: TRBJ2-7; clone_size: once; cdr3_nt: TGTGCCAGCAGCGTATCAGGCAGACCCTACGAGCAGTACTTC; cdr3_aa: CASSVSGRPYEQYF
d_call: NA; v_call: TRBV7-8; j_call: TRBJ1-1; clone_size: NA; cdr3_nt: TGTGCCAGCTCCAAGACCTCGAACACTGAAGCTTTCTTT; cdr3_aa: CASSKTSNTEAFF
d_call: NA; v_call: TRBV5-8; j_call: TRBJ2-7; clone_size: NA; cdr3_nt: TGTGCCAGCAGCTCGGGACGCCTCTACGAGCAGTACTTC; cdr3_aa: CASSSGRLYEQYF
d_call: TRBD2; v_call: TRBV7-2; j_call: TRBJ2-2; clone_size: NA; cdr3_nt: TGTGCCAGCAGCTTAACTAGCGGGGGGTTACTGCCCGGGGAGCTGTTTTTT; cdr3_aa: CASSLTSGGLLPGELFF
d_call: TRBD2; v_call: TRBV11-2; j_call: TRBJ2-3; clone_size: NA; cdr3_nt: TGTGCCAGCAGCCCGGGGCCAGCGGGGCATACGCAGTATTTT; cdr3_aa: CASSPGPAGHTQYF
d_call: TRBD1; v_call: TRBV7-2; j_call: TRBJ1-2; clone_size: NA; cdr3_nt: TGTGCCAGCAGCTTCCTAACAGGGGCCAACTATGGCTACACCTTC; cdr3_aa: CASSFLTGANYGYTF
d_call: NA; v_call: TRBV19; j_call: TRBJ2-2; clone_size: NA; cdr3_nt: TGTGCCAGTAGTACGTACAGGGTACGGGGCACCGGGGAGCTGTTTTTT; cdr3_aa: CASSTYRVRGTGELFF
d_call: NA; v_call: TRBV6-2/TRBV6-3; j_call: TRBJ2-3; clone_size: once; cdr3_nt: TGTGCCAGCAGTTTCCTCACGAGGACAGATACGCAGTATTTT; cdr3_aa: CASSFLTRTDTQYF
d_call: TRBD1; v_call: TRBV19; j_call: TRBJ1-4; clone_size: NA; cdr3_nt: TGTGCCACCCGGGACAGGCGGGGCGGTAATGAAAAACTGTTTTTT; cdr3_aa: CATRDRRGGNEKLFF
d_call: NA; v_call: TRBV7-2; j_call: TRBJ1-2; clone_size: NA; cdr3_nt: TGTGCCATTCCGGGGGGCCGGACCTCTAACTATGGCTACACCTTC; cdr3_aa: CAIPGGRTSNYGYTF
d_call: NA; v_call: TRBV12-3/TRBV12-4; j_call: TRBJ1-4; clone_size: NA; cdr3_nt: TGTGCCAGCAGCACCGGGGCGGTAGAAAAACTGTTTTTT; cdr3_aa: CASSTGAVEKLFF
d_call: TRBD2; v_call: TRBV19; j_call: TRBJ2-5; clone_size: NA; cdr3_nt: TGTGCCAGTAGCCGGGGGGGCCCGGAGACCCAGTACTTC; cdr3_aa: CASSRGGPETQYF
d_call: NA; v_call: TRBV9; j_call: TRBJ1-1; clone_size: NA; cdr3_nt: TGTGCCAGCAGCGTAGTTGGGGTCACTGAAGCTTTCTTT; cdr3_aa: CASSVVGVTEAFF
d_call: TRBD2; v_call: TRBV27; j_call: TRBJ2-2; clone_size: few; cdr3_nt: TGTGCCAGCAGTAGGCGGGGGGACACCGGGGAGCTGTTTTTT; cdr3_aa: CASSRRGDTGELFF
d_call: TRBD1; v_call: TRBV7-8; j_call: TRBJ2-7; clone_size: few; cdr3_nt: TGTGCCAGCAGCTCAGGGACAGGGTACGAGCAGTACTTC; cdr3_aa: CASSSGTGYEQYF
d_call: NA; v_call: TRBV12-3/TRBV12-4; j_call: TRBJ1-5; clone_size: NA; cdr3_nt: TGTGCCAGCAGTTTAGGGGGGGCGCAGCCCCAGCATTTT; cdr3_aa: CASSLGGAQPQHF
d_call: NA; v_call: TRBV7-9; j_call: TRBJ1-4; clone_size: NA; cdr3_nt: TGTGCCAGCAGTCCTACAGGGTTTAATGAAAAACTGTTTTTT; cdr3_aa: CASSPTGFNEKLFF
d_call: NA; v_call: TRBV6-5; j_call: TRBJ2-5; clone_size: NA; cdr3_nt: TGTGCCAGCTCCGCAAGGGCCCTACAAGAGACCCAGTACTTC; cdr3_aa: CASSARALQETQYF
d_call: NA; v_call: TRBV5-4; j_call: TRBJ1-6; clone_size: NA; cdr3_nt: TGTGCCAGCAGCTCCACAGGTCTCAGTAATTCACCCCTCCACTTT; cdr3_aa: CASSSTGLSNSPLHF